This TCR beta chain stems from a study of blood T cell repertoires in COVID-19. Study-level background: Sample material is recorded as cDNA or gDNA derived from T cells, B-cell-depleted T cells, or PBMCs.

Authors' processing steps: Reference gene primers were amplified, and this amplification served to estimate nucleated cell counts. The table came from immunoSEQ multiplex PCR; TCRdb's copy has only in-frame clones and leaves some out. The DNA was the basis for D and trimming; V, J and clone size are from that table. The profile shows 300,000 or so clones, about 89% of them singletons. Germline lookup yields CDR1 MNHNS and CDR2 SASEGT. V lost 2 bases and J lost 4, with 14 bases in between. The CDR3 has 15 residues. The chain has TRBV6-1 and TRBJ1-2; D is uncertain. This sequence was found in a woman aged 40 to 50 who had recovered from COVID-19. Input material: peripheral blood. CDR3 sequence (DNA): TGTGCCAGCAGTGAATTAGGGAGGCAGCCCTATGGCTACACCTTC. Amino acids: CASSELGRQPYGYTF.